One TCR beta chain is described in this entry. The sample holds a few counts of this clonotype. Its target antigen remains unknown. No qualities accompany the bases; no much larger clone lies one base away. These data are taken from a study of T cells after yellow fever vaccination (dated 2019 in TCRdb). Study-level background: The SMART-Seq v4 Ultra Low Input RNA kit was used to prepare libraries from fractions with low cell numbers. To track T-cell clones before and after primary and booster YFV17D yellow fever vaccination, bulk TCR alpha and beta repertoires were sequenced longitudinally. Two healthy male donors made up the cohort, one aged 18 to 30 years and the other aged 30 to 40 years. Blood was drawn at multiple timepoints before and after primary and secondary immunization, with bulk PBMC replicates and cell subsets isolated. What the work shows at the level of the full study, not this receptor alone: The secondary T-cell response was weaker than the primary response but faster, peaking on day 5 instead of day 15. FACS-sorted repertoires could contain abundant contaminating clonotypes from the bulk population, so computational filtering was required. Most clones expanded after primary vaccination (around 96% of CD4 and around 89% of CD8) were re-detected after the booster, suggesting that broad memory maintenance occurred. Because the study included only a couple of donors, the extent to which the findings can be generalized is limited. A small share of clonotypes was detected in both CD4 and CD8 compartments, with the overlap likely arising from convergent recombination.

In the paper's terms, the treatment or condition label means: live attenuated yellow fever vaccine strain. At each blood-draw timepoint, two biological replicates of bulk PBMCs were collected. PBMCs were isolated from peripheral blood using a standard Ficoll-Paque protocol. RNA was extracted with TriZol from bulk PBMCs, CD4 and CD8 fractions, and dextramer-positive and dextramer-negative fractions. The CDR3 runs 14 residues from the cysteine to the phenylalanine. The DNA shown is the 42-base CDR3, in frame from base 1. CDR1 and CDR2 (ENHRY, SYGVKD) derive from the germline V gene. The V and J ends are trimmed by 0 bases and 2 bases, leaving 8 bases between them. Synthesis of TCR cDNA relied on 5'RACE template switching, a step that introduced a universal primer site along with unique molecular identifiers. cDNA synthesis was primed from both the TCR alpha and TCR beta constant segments. Library amplification used two PCR steps, and the second PCR step added sample barcodes and sequencing adapters. Sequencing of the libraries was done on either Illumina HiSeq 2500 (2x100 bp) or NovaSeq (2x150 bp). As for the authors' bioinformatics: Demultiplexing of reads and collapsing into UMI consensus sequences were performed with MIGEC, and V(D)J alignment was carried out with MiXCR. Vaccine-responding clonotypes were defined with edgeR using replicate PBMC samples, requiring FDR below 0.01 and a log2 fold change above 5 up to day 15. CD4 or CD8 identity was assigned to each bulk clonotype according to whether the clonotype was present at higher abundance in the sequenced CD4 repertoire or the sequenced CD8 repertoire. TCRdb handled the public reads itself, with Q25 trimming in fastp and clone calling in MiXCR, and kept productive beta chains. Rows with a matching CDR3 protein are joined into one entry that keeps the most common DNA and genes. TCRdb, not the authors, supplied the V and J calls. Across this sample there are 620,000 or so distinct CDR3 sequences, with less than 20% seen only once. Of the sample, 17% is held by the ten largest clones.

Material: PBMCs, obtained more than 4 days after the first yellow fever vaccination. The chain is made from TRBV10-3 and TRBJ2-7; the D gene is unclear. The sequence was obtained from a man aged 18-30 years who received the YFV17D yellow fever vaccine. The nucleotides are TGTGCCATCAGTGAGTCGGTCAAGCCCTACGAGCAGTACTTC. It codes for CAISESVKPYEQYF.